This T cell receptor (beta chain) was sequenced in a study of blood T cells in healthy people across ages. Study results and caveats: A greater number of naive CD4+ cells and higher diversity distinguished long-lived donors from aged donors. Lack of knowledge of donor CMV status possibly confounded expanded clonotype changes.

A word on this clonotype: Its antigen is unidentified.

Then a second PCR, running roughly 7 to 11 cycles, was carried out with a sample-barcoded 5' primer and a J-beta primer mix. TCRdb re-called the 5' RACE reads through MiXCR, storing one row per CDR3 protein. The data contain under 2,000,000 distinct CDR3 sequences, less than 50% of them singletons. The CDR3 spans 18 residues. Trimming pared 6 bases from V and 1 base from J, leaving 25 bases between. Germline CDR1 is MDHEN and CDR2 is SYDVKM. This sequence originates from a woman in her thirties or forties in good health. Specimen: blood. This sequence joins TRBV28 and TRBJ2-7, with D possibly being TRBD1 (6 bases). CDR3: CASRGLSGGTIFSYEQYF. CDR3 coding DNA: TGTGCCAGCAGGGGCCTCTCCGGTGGGACAATCTTTTCCTACGAGCAGTACTTC.